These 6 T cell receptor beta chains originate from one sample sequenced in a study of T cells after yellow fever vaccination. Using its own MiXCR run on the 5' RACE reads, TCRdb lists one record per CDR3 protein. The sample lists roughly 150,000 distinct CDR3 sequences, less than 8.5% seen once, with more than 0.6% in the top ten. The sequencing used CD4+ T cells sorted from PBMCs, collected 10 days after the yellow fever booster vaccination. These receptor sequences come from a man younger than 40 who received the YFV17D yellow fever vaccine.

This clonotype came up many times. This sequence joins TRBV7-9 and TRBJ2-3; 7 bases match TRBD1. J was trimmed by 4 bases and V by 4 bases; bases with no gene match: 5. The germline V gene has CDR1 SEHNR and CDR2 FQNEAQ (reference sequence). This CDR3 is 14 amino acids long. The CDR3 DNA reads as TGTGCCAGCAGCTCCCGACAGGGAGCAGATACGCAGTATTTT. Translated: CASSSRQGADTQYF.

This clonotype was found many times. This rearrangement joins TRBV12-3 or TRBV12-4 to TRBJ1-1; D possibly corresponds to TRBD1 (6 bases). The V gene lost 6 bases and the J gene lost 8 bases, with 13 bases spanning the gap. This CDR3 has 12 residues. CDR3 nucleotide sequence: TGTGCCAGCAGGACCTCAGGGGCCGAAGCTTTCTTT. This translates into CASRTSGAEAFF.

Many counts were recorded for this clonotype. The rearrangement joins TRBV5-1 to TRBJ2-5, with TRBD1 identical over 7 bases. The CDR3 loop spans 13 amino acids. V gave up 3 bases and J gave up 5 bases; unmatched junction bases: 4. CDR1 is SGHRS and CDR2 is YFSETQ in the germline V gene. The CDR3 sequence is CASSWGQRETQYF. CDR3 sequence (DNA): TGCGCCAGCAGCTGGGGACAGCGGGAGACCCAGTACTTC.

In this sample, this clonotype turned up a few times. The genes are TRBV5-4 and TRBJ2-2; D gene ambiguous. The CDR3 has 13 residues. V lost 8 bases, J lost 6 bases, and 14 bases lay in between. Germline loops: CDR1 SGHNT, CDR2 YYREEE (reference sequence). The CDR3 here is CASSKSGAGELFF. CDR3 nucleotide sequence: TGTGCCAGTAGCAAAAGTGGGGCCGGGGAGCTGTTTTTT.

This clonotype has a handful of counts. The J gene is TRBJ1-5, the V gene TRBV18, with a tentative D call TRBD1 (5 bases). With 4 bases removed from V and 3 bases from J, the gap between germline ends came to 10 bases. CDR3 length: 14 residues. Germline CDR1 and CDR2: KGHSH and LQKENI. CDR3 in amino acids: CASSLRQTNQPQHF. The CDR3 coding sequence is TGTGCCAGCTCACTTCGACAGACCAATCAGCCCCAGCATTTT.

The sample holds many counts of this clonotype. CDR3 DNA: TGTGCCAGCAGTCAAGCAGGGGCAACTAATGAAAAACTGTTTTTT. Translating gives CASSQAGATNEKLFF. The chain is built from TRBV7-2 and TRBJ1-4; D might be TRBD1 (6 bases). The CDR3 contains 15 residues. Trimming removed 6 bases from V and 0 bases from J, with 11 bases in between. Germline V CDR1 and CDR2: SGHTA, FQGNSA.